This TCR beta chain was sequenced during a study of T cell changes during pregnancy in multiple sclerosis. Produced via immunoSEQ multiplex PCR; TCRdb's table is partial and in-frame only. The sample yields approximately 36,000 clones, about 88% seen once. Germline lookup yields CDR1 MRHNA and CDR2 SNTAGT. V was pared by 5 bases and J by 2 bases, with 2 bases of the junction left unmatched. The CDR3 spans 14 residues. This sequence originates from a female donor with multiple sclerosis, enrolled in a pregnancy study. The chain carries TRBV6-4 and TRBJ2-1; TRBD2 aligns across 8 bases. Sequenced material: CD8+ T cells from peripheral blood mononuclear cells, taken in the third trimester of pregnancy. The CDR3 nucleotides read TGTGCCAGCAGTCCCGGGGGGGCCTACAATGAGCAGTTCTTC. Amino acids: CASSPGGAYNEQFF.